This T cell receptor beta chain was obtained from a study of human T cells and chemical hapten exposure. Study at large: During the roughly 24-week study period, patients had diphenylcyclopropenone applied to the scalp every week. Patients were mainly female, each with alopecia areata, totalis or universalis.

As for time point: pre-sensitization, week 0. Treatment defined: therapeutic diphenylcyclopropenone sensitization with weekly scalp DPC. The study used a library that attached unique molecular identifiers to individual cDNA molecules. TCRdb redid the calling of the RACE reads with MiXCR, one entry per CDR3 protein. The repertoire consists of 180,000 or so distinct CDR3 sequences, with 25% to 35% occurring once and the leading ten covering 2.9%. Germline CDR1 SGHTA, CDR2 FQGNSA. The V end was cut by 4 bases, the J end by 0 bases, with 9 bases between. The CDR3 length is 15 residues. This clonotype originated in a woman in her twenties or thirties with alopecia areata. Some clones in this sample may be carry-over from other donors' samples. Source: whole blood, taken in connection with sensitization to the hapten diphenylcyclopropenone (DPC). The chain employs TRBV7-2 and TRBJ2-2, with D possibly matching TRBD1 (6 bases). The CDR3 spells CASSSGHTNTGELFF. CDR3 nucleotides: TGTGCCAGCAGCTCGGGACATACGAACACCGGGGAGCTGTTTTTT. Together with reference TRBV7-2 and TRBJ2-2, the CDR3 gives the full variable domain: GAGVSQSPSNKVTEKGKDVELRCDPISGHTALYWYRQSLGQGLEFLIYFQGNSAPDKSGLPSDRFSAERTGGSVSTLTIQRTQQEDSAVYLCASSSGHTNTGELFFGEGSRLTVL.